Described below is a single T cell receptor beta chain sequence and its context. Its target is unknown. This specimen comes from a study of CD4 T cells in relation to SARS-CoV-2 and coronaviruses. Study as a whole: PBMCs were cultured with antigen for roughly 11 days before TCR beta sequencing.

V dropped 9 bases and J dropped 0 bases, with 3 bases sitting between them. The CDR3 runs 10 residues. Germline values: CDR1 MGHDK, CDR2 SYGVNS. The table came from immunoSEQ multiplex PCR; TCRdb's copy has only in-frame clones and leaves some out. The sample shows tens of thousands of clones, just over 75% of them seen only once. 10^5 naive or memory CD4+ cells were cultured with CEF peptides for about nine days. This rearrangement joins TRBV25-1 to TRBJ2-7, with D hard to call. The sample taken for sequencing was memory CD4+ T cells from PBMCs, cultured in vitro. This clonotype originated in an adult with COVID-19. This chain's CDR3 is CARGSYEQYF. CDR3 sequence (DNA): TGTGCCAGAGGCTCCTACGAGCAGTACTTC.